The TCR beta chain described here comes from a study of T cells in Graves' hyperthyroidism and ophthalmopathy. Amplified regions were TCR beta CDR3 sequences from RNA transcripts. First-round RT-PCR targeting the TCR CDR3 was performed with the HTBI primer set. TCRdb itself ran the multiplex PCR reads through MiXCR, one entry per CDR3 protein. The sample gives around 250,000 distinct CDR3 sequences, approximately 14% of which show up once; about 14% is in the top ten. This clonotype was seen at least ten times. Germline trimming cut 5 bases from V and 7 bases from J; bases unmatched to any gene: 15. CDR1 is MDHEN, CDR2 SYDVKM, per germline. The CDR3 runs to 17 residues.

This clonotype was obtained from a woman aged 40 to 55 with Graves' hyperthyroidism that later progressed to Graves' ophthalmopathy. The chain carries TRBV28 and TRBJ1-5; 9 bases match TRBD1. Sequencing was performed on blood. Here the CDR3 DNA reads TGTGCCAGCAGTCCCCGTTTCATCCCGGGACAGGGACAGCCCCAGCATTTT. Protein product: CASSPRFIPGQGQPQHF.